This TCR beta chain is drawn from a study of metastatic and nonmetastatic thyroid tumors. At the level of the study: For malignant and benign thyroid patients, tumor or nodule tissue and blood were the sources whose repertoires were compared.

At least ten counts were recorded for this clone. Its specificity is not known. Original handling: The authors used CDR3 differences across clinicopathological groups to build a distant-metastasis classifier for papillary thyroid cancer. TCRdb reassembled clones from the PCR reads with MiXCR. The V and J calls shown here were made by TCRdb, not taken from the authors' results. Among roughly 20,000 clones, 16% were seen once, and the ten largest hold about 18%. Trimming cost V 1 base and J 4 bases, with 2 bases left between them. This CDR3 comprises 12 residues. The V gene's germline CDR1 is SGHAT and CDR2 FQNNGV. The study's findings and limits: Reported TCR beta diversity, measured in blood and tumor, was significantly higher for malignant thyroid tumors than for benign nodules.

Treatment of any kind had been given to no patient before thyroid surgery. The chain recombines TRBV11-2 with TRBJ2-1; D not certain. This clonotype was sampled from a male donor with papillary thyroid cancer or a benign thyroid nodule (not recorded which). Some clones in this sample may be carry-over from other donors' samples. Sequenced material: blood. The CDR3 region is CASSLGYNEQFF. CDR3 DNA: TGTGCCAGCAGCTTAGGGTACAATGAGCAGTTCTTC.